The 4 T cell receptor beta chains below all came from one sample that was sequenced in a study of T-cell memory formation after mild COVID-19 (dated by TCRdb to the early 2020s). Libraries were made using 5' RACE. Sequenced using an Illumina NovaSeq 6000. TCRdb reprocessing: public reads trimmed at Q25 with fastp, clones called with MiXCR, in-frame beta chains kept. Identical CDR3 proteins give one entry, which carries the most common genes and DNA. Present in this sample are around 200,000 distinct CDR3 sequences, more than 15% of which were seen just once. The ten largest clones add up to about 2% of the sample. Source material: PBMCs or a T cell subset sorted from them (not recorded which). The origin of the receptors is an adult woman who had mild COVID-19 (a few samples of this study predate the infection). The sample titles of this study are shuffled in the database, so cell type and time point are left out; the donor was told from shared clones.

This clonotype was counted ten times or more. V gene TRBV6-2 or TRBV6-3 combines with J gene TRBJ2-4, with a possible D match to TRBD2 (5 bases). V was clipped by 4 bases and J by 7 bases, with 8 bases between them. The CDR3 loop spans 12 amino acids. Germline V lookup: CDR1 MNHEY, CDR2 SVGEGT. The CDR3 DNA is TGTGCCAGCAGTTTCCCGGGGAACATTCAGTACTTC. It codes for CASSFPGNIQYF.

This clonotype was counted a few times. The rearrangement uses TRBV6-2 or TRBV6-3 and TRBJ1-5, with D perhaps TRBD1 (6 bases). V gave up 4 bases and J gave up 7 bases, with 26 bases separating them. The CDR3 totals 18 residues. Germline CDR1 MNHEY, CDR2 SVGEGT. The CDR3 spells CASSLARITGLGAQPQHF. Written as DNA, the CDR3 is TGTGCCAGCAGTTTGGCTCGTATAACGGGGCTGGGGGCCCAGCCCCAGCATTTT.

The chain carries TRBV5-1 and TRBJ2-6; maybe TRBD1 (6 bases). V was pared by 4 bases and J by 0 bases, with 20 bases between. CDR3 length: 19 amino acids. CDR1 and CDR2 from the germline V gene are SGHRS and YFSETQ. The CDR3 DNA reads TGCGCCAGCAGCCCCTCCGGGGTCCAGGGGAGCTCTGGGGCCAACGTCCTGACTTTC. It translates to CASSPSGVQGSSGANVLTF.

The rearrangement joins TRBV7-2 to TRBJ2-4; 7 positions match TRBD2. Germline V gene lookup returns CDR1 SGHTA and CDR2 FQGNSA. V gave up 6 bases and J gave up 3 bases; unmatched junction bases: 5. The CDR3 has 14 amino acids. CDR3 in amino acids: CASRLGGDKNIQYF. The DNA for the CDR3 is TGTGCCAGCAGATTGGGGGGGGACAAAAACATTCAGTACTTC.